One and the same sample provided the 25 T cell receptor beta chains below, sequenced in a study of cytomegalovirus exposure and HLA in healthy donors. The repertoire was sequenced with immunoSEQ multiplex PCR; TCRdb's copy has only in-frame clones and lacks some. Counted here are 110,000 or so clones, approximately 89% occurring once; the ten biggest clones make up around 2%. Sequencing was carried out using PBMCs. These receptor sequences come from a man between 18 and 29 years old in good health and CMV-seronegative.

This clone is a singleton in its sample. The gene calls are TRBV5-1 and TRBJ2-1, with 11 bases identical to TRBD2. The CDR3 contains 17 residues. Germline V gene sequence: CDR1 SGHRS, CDR2 YFSETQ. With 3 bases clipped from V and 6 bases from J, the junction kept 11 bases outside the gene matches. CDR3 in amino acids: CASSSDRSGGASNEQFF. The DNA of the CDR3 is TGCGCCAGCAGCTCGGATCGTAGCGGGGGGGCCTCCAATGAGCAGTTCTTC.

V is TRBV29-1 and J is TRBJ2-7; D uncertain. Between the trimmed V and J ends, which lost 4 bases and 6 bases, there was a span of 19 bases. This CDR3 has 14 residues. Germline V gene sequence: CDR1 SQVTM, CDR2 ANQGSEA. The CDR3 nucleotides read TGCAGCGTTGCCCGATCGTACTACCAATCCGAGCAGTACTTC. Protein sequence: CSVARSYYQSEQYF.

V usage is TRBV5-6 and J usage is TRBJ2-2; TRBD1 agrees at 7 bases. The CDR3 is made up of 16 amino acids. V shed 0 bases, J shed 10 bases, and the junction held 12 bases outside the gene matches. Germline lookup yields CDR1 SGHDT and CDR2 YYEEEE. CDR3 nucleotides: TGTGCCAGCAGCTTGGCCGGGACAGAGCGCTACAAGGAGCTGTTTTTT. This sequence encodes CASSLAGTERYKELFF.

The chain recombines TRBV2 with TRBJ2-7; TRBD1 matches 9 bases. J lost 2 bases, V lost 4 bases, and 6 bases had no gene match. Germline CDR1 is SNHLY and CDR2 is FYNNEI. This CDR3 has 15 residues. This CDR3 reads CASSGGNRGPYEQYF. Here the CDR3 DNA reads TGTGCCAGCAGTGGGGGAAACAGGGGGCCCTACGAGCAGTACTTC.

The chain recombines TRBV7-2 with TRBJ2-1, with 8 bases lining up with TRBD2. The CDR3 consists of 14 residues. CDR1 and CDR2 from the germline V gene are SGHTA and FQGNSA. Trimming at V came to 5 bases and at J to 9 bases, leaving 9 bases not matched to a gene. CDR3 sequence (DNA): TGTGCCAGCAGCAGGACCGGGGGGGCCAGTGAGCAGTTCTTC. Protein: CASSRTGGASEQFF.

This clone was seen a few times. The J gene is TRBJ2-7, the V gene TRBV7-2; D might be TRBD2 (6 bases). Germline V lookup: CDR1 SGHTA, CDR2 FQGNSA. V lost 5 bases and J 7 bases, leaving 15 bases between the germline ends. This CDR3 has 13 amino acids. The CDR3 protein is CASSPPWAGEQYF. In DNA form, the CDR3 reads TGTGCCAGCAGCCCCCCCTGGGCGGGGGAGCAGTACTTC.

The chain links TRBV7-9 to TRBJ1-4; 9 bases map to TRBD1. After removal of 4 bases from V and 3 bases from J, the junction contained 9 bases not matched to a gene. The CDR3 loop spans 17 amino acids. Per germline, CDR1 SEHNR and CDR2 FQNEAQ (reference sequence). CDR3 nucleotide sequence: TGTGCCAGCAGCTCGGGGGGACAGGGTACCCCTAATGAAAAACTGTTTTTT. This encodes CASSSGGQGTPNEKLFF.

This chain connects TRBV4-1 to TRBJ1-5; no definite D call. CDR1 and CDR2 (germline): MGHRA, YSYEKL. The CDR3 runs to 17 residues. The germline V and J ends were trimmed by 1 base and 3 bases, with 16 bases remaining between them. CDR3 in DNA: TGCGCCAGCAGCCAAGCTGTAGCCGGGATAATCAATCAGCCCCAGCATTTT. Amino acid sequence: CASSQAVAGIINQPQHF.

The rearrangement uses TRBV4-3 and TRBJ1-2; TRBD1 might be the D (5 bases). From germline, CDR1 is LGHNA and CDR2 YSLEER. V lost 2 bases and J lost 4, with 17 bases in between. The CDR3 totals 16 residues. CDR3 in DNA: TGCGCCAGCAGCCAAAGCTGGAGGGGAGGAGGCTATGGCTACACCTTC. Its protein product is CASSQSWRGGGYGYTF.

This chain connects TRBV28 to TRBJ2-7, with TRBD2 identical over 10 bases. CDR3 size: 16 residues. J gave up 3 bases and V 3 bases, and 8 bases lay outside the gene matches. The germline CDR1 and CDR2 sequences are MDHEN and SYDVKM. The CDR3 is CASSFVRTSGIYEQYF. The CDR3 DNA reads as TGTGCCAGCAGTTTTGTTCGGACTAGCGGAATCTACGAGCAGTACTTC.

This clone was recorded only once. This chain uses TRBV27 with TRBJ2-3, with a weak D call TRBD2 (5 bases). The CDR3 totals 14 residues. V was pared by 5 bases and J by 0 bases, with 9 bases between. Germline V lookup: CDR1 MNHEY, CDR2 SMNVEV (reference sequence). CDR3 sequence reads: CASSRTGSTDTQYF. Written as DNA, the CDR3 is TGTGCCAGCAGTAGGACGGGAAGCACAGATACGCAGTATTTT.

The chain uses TRBV29-1 and TRBJ2-1; TRBD2 might be the D (6 bases). Germline CDR1 is SQVTM and CDR2 is ANQGSEA. The length of the CDR3 is 14 residues. The V gene lost 6 bases and the J gene lost 4 bases, with 16 bases spanning the gap. Here the CDR3 reads CSVRDERRYNEQFF. In nucleotides, the CDR3 is TGCAGCGTGCGGGACGAACGGCGTTACAATGAGCAGTTCTTC.

The chain is built from TRBV9 and TRBJ1-4; D not resolved. The V gene lost 0 bases and the J gene lost 4 bases, with 10 bases spanning the gap. The germline CDR1 and CDR2 sequences are SGDLS and YYNGEE. The CDR3 totals 15 residues. CDR3 coding DNA: TGTGCCAGCAGCGTAGAGGGCGGACTTAATGAAAAACTGTTTTTT. It encodes CASSVEGGLNEKLFF.

This chain links TRBV7-8 with TRBJ2-2; D gene unclear. The CDR3 runs to 13 residues. CDR1 and CDR2 from the germline V gene are SGHVS and FQNEAQ. Trimming cost V 1 base and J 4 bases, with 4 bases left between them. The CDR3 spells CASSLVSTGELFF. CDR3 DNA sequence: TGTGCCAGCAGCTTAGTCTCCACCGGGGAGCTGTTTTTT.

This chain uses TRBV5-1 with TRBJ2-3; 10 nucleotides agree with TRBD1. Germline V gene sequence: CDR1 SGHRS, CDR2 YFSETQ. With 7 bases clipped from V and 3 bases from J, the junction kept 8 bases outside the gene matches. This CDR3 has 15 amino acids. CDR3 sequence: CASETGGVRTDTQYF. The CDR3 DNA reads TGCGCCAGCGAGACAGGGGGCGTTCGTACAGATACGCAGTATTTT.

V and J are TRBV27 and TRBJ2-5; a possible D gene is TRBD1 (6 bases). This CDR3 has 14 residues. Trimming shortened V by 5 bases and J by 5 bases, and 15 bases separated the two germline ends. Germline V gives CDR1 MNHEY, CDR2 SMNVEV (reference sequence). The DNA of the CDR3 is TGTGCCAGCAGTAAGGACAGATCATCGGAGACCCAGTACTTC. The encoded protein is CASSKDRSSETQYF.

The chain joins TRBV9 to TRBJ2-7; maybe TRBD1 (6 bases). Per germline, CDR1 SGDLS and CDR2 YYNGEE. Trimming removed 4 bases from V and 4 bases from J, with 18 bases in between. The length of the CDR3 is 15 residues. The CDR3 coding sequence is TGTGCCAGCAGCAGAGGAAGGGACACCTCGTACGAGCAGTACTTC. It specifies CASSRGRDTSYEQYF. The entire variable domain, with the rest obtained from reference TRBV9 and TRBJ2-7, is as follows: DSGVTQTPKHLITATGQRVTLRCSPRSGDLSVYWYQQSLDQGLQFLIQYYNGEERAKGNILERFSAQQFPDLHSELNLSSLELGDSALYFCASSRGRDTSYEQYFGPGTRLTVT.

The chain is built from TRBV7-9 and TRBJ2-5, with 9 bases that match TRBD2. The V and J ends lost 5 bases and 5 bases, in that order; junction bases with no gene match: 6. CDR1 and CDR2 (germline): SEHNR, FQNEAQ (reference sequence). The CDR3 has 14 amino acids. The CDR3 nucleotides are TGTGCCAGCAGCCGGGGACTAGCTGTTGAGACCCAGTACTTC. It specifies CASSRGLAVETQYF.

The V gene is TRBV5-1, the J gene TRBJ1-4; possibly TRBD1 for D (6 bases). The CDR3 has 14 amino acids. The germline gives CDR1 SGHRS, CDR2 YFSETQ. Between the trimmed V and J ends, which lost 0 bases and 8 bases, there was a span of 11 bases. The CDR3: CASSLDRVQEKLFF. As DNA, the CDR3 is TGCGCCAGCAGCTTGGACAGGGTACAGGAAAAACTGTTTTTT.

V gene TRBV28 combines with J gene TRBJ1-1; perhaps TRBD1 as D (5 bases). This CDR3 spans 16 amino acids. V was trimmed by 5 bases and J by 1 base, leaving 17 bases between them. In germline, CDR1 is MDHEN, CDR2 SYDVKM. Written as DNA, the CDR3 is TGTGCCAGCAGTAGTGACAGCCCTAGGGGGAACACTGAAGCTTTCTTT. Translated: CASSSDSPRGNTEAFF.

The chain is built from TRBV7-9 and TRBJ2-1, with 8 nucleotides matching TRBD1. From germline, CDR1 is SEHNR and CDR2 FQNEAQ (reference sequence). There are 15 residues in the CDR3. J lost 2 bases, V lost 4 bases, and 4 bases had no gene match. The CDR3 DNA sequence: TGTGCCAGCAGCTCCCCGGGACAGGCCTACAATGAGCAGTTCTTC. Translated, it gives CASSSPGQAYNEQFF.

The rearrangement joins TRBV13 to TRBJ2-1; 7 bases map to TRBD2. This CDR3 comprises 17 residues. With V trimmed by 1 base and J by 3 bases, 9 bases remained unmatched. Germline lookup yields CDR1 PRHDT and CDR2 FYEKMQ (reference sequence). CDR3 DNA sequence: TGTGCCAGCAGCTTAGTGGGTAGCGGGTCTCACTACAATGAGCAGTTCTTC. This sequence encodes CASSLVGSGSHYNEQFF. Based on the CDR3 plus reference TRBV13 and TRBJ2-1, the full variable domain is AAGVIQSPRHLIKEKRETATLKCYPIPRHDTVYWYQQGPGQDPQFLISFYEKMQSDKGSIPDRFSAQQFSDYHSELNMSSLELGDSALYFCASSLVGSGSHYNEQFFGPGTRLTVL.

The chain recombines TRBV4-1 with TRBJ1-5, with TRBD1 matching 8 bases. J lost 2 bases, V lost 1 base, and 4 bases had no gene match. This CDR3 has 16 amino acids. Germline values: CDR1 MGHRA, CDR2 YSYEKL. CDR3 protein: CASSQVRGPRNQPQHF. The DNA for the CDR3 is TGCGCCAGCAGCCAAGTCAGGGGGCCTCGCAATCAGCCCCAGCATTTT.

CDR3 loop: CASSETSITYEQYF. CDR3 nucleotide sequence: TGTGCCAGCAGCGAGACTAGTATAACCTACGAGCAGTACTTC. The rearrangement joins TRBV27 to TRBJ2-7, with TRBD2 as a possible D gene (6 bases). V was shortened by 6 bases and J by 2 bases, with 14 bases between the two germline ends. Per germline, CDR1 MNHEY and CDR2 SMNVEV (reference sequence). The CDR3 spans 14 residues.

The rearrangement joins TRBV18 to TRBJ2-2, with 9 positions matching TRBD1. From germline, CDR1 is KGHSH and CDR2 LQKENI. J lost 4 bases, V lost 3 bases, and 3 bases had no gene match. The CDR3 covers 15 residues. CDR3 nucleotide sequence: TGTGCCAGCTCACCGGGACAGGGTGGCACCGGGGAGCTGTTTTTT. This sequence encodes CASSPGQGGTGELFF.